Described below is a single TCR beta chain sequence and its context. V dropped 3 bases and J dropped 9 bases, with 8 bases sitting between them. This CDR3 has 11 residues. The data stem from a study of patients and donors after allogeneic stem cell transplantation. From the RT-PCR reads, TCRdb called clonotypes with MiXCR, one entry per CDR3 protein. The table records roughly 880,000 distinct CDR3 sequences, about a sixth of them present only once. The sequencing input was blood, either unsorted or a sorted T cell fraction (not recorded which). The origin of this receptor is a human donor who was either an allogeneic HSCT recipient or a stem cell or donor lymphocyte infusion donor (not recorded which). It is not recorded whose cells these are; they may come from a transplant donor. This chain connects TRBV12-3 or TRBV12-4 to TRBJ1-1; TRBD1 might be the D (6 bases). The CDR3 is CASSFRGKAFF. CDR3 nucleotides: TGTGCCAGCAGTTTCAGGGGAAAAGCTTTCTTT.